One sample yielded the 12 T cell receptor beta chains listed below, sequenced in a study of T cell changes during pregnancy in multiple sclerosis. This table comes from immunoSEQ multiplex PCR, and its TCRdb copy is limited to in-frame clones, with some not included. The table lists approximately 60,000 clones, around nine tenths of them singletons. Sample: peripheral blood from another person, used as feeder cells. The receptors were sampled from a human donor whose cells served as feeder cells for cultures in a pregnancy study.

This clone turned up a few times. The gene calls are TRBV11-2 and TRBJ1-2; D perhaps matches TRBD1 (5 bases). V was cut by 4 bases and J by 6 bases, with 15 bases left in between. CDR3 length: 14 residues. Germline V lookup: CDR1 SGHAT, CDR2 FQNNGV. CDR3: CASSSLGGADGYTF. The CDR3 coding sequence is TGTGCCAGCAGCTCCCTCGGAGGGGCTGATGGCTACACCTTC.

The rearrangement links TRBV19 to TRBJ2-4; 13 bases map to TRBD2. This CDR3 comprises 16 residues. Per germline, CDR1 LNHDA and CDR2 SQIVND (reference sequence). Germline trimming cut 5 bases from V and 2 bases from J; bases unmatched to any gene: 3. The CDR3 protein is CASSGLAGVSKNIQYF. The CDR3 DNA is TGTGCCAGTAGTGGACTAGCGGGAGTCTCCAAAAACATTCAGTACTTC.

This clone was seen only once. The J gene is TRBJ2-1, the V gene TRBV4-1; TRBD2 might be the D (5 bases). Trimming took off 0 bases at V and 6 bases at J, with 12 bases between the two ends. The CDR3 spans 15 residues. Germline V gene sequence: CDR1 MGHRA, CDR2 YSYEKL. CDR3 bases: TGCGCCAGCAGCCAAGATCTTCCTAGCCGCAATGAGCAGTTCTTC. The encoded protein is CASSQDLPSRNEQFF.

This clone showed up just a few times. This sequence joins TRBV7-2 and TRBJ2-5; 7 bases are shared with TRBD2. This CDR3 has 16 residues. Germline CDR1 reads SGHTA; CDR2 reads FQGNSA. With 5 bases clipped from V and 0 bases from J, the junction kept 9 bases outside the gene matches. The CDR3 region has the DNA TGTGCCAGCAGCCTCGTAGCGGGTGCGTACCAAGAGACCCAGTACTTC. Its translation: CASSLVAGAYQETQYF.

J is TRBJ2-7 and V is TRBV27, with 10 bases that match TRBD1. CDR3 length: 17 residues. After removal of 1 base from V and 3 bases from J, the junction contained 9 bases not matched to a gene. Germline V CDR1 and CDR2: MNHEY, SMNVEV (reference sequence). The chain's CDR3 is CASSLFRGTGVHYEQYF. The CDR3 nucleotides read TGTGCCAGCAGTTTATTCCGGGGGACAGGGGTGCACTACGAGCAGTACTTC.

This rearrangement joins TRBV5-1 to TRBJ1-3, with 7 bases aligning to TRBD1. The CDR3 runs to 15 residues. The V gene end was trimmed by 5 bases and the J gene end by 2 bases; junction bases not matched to a gene: 7. The germline V gene encodes CDR1 SGHRS and CDR2 YFSETQ. This chain's CDR3 is CASRDGTEAGNTIYF. The CDR3 region has the DNA TGCGCCAGCAGAGATGGGACAGAAGCTGGAAACACCATATATTTT.

The chain joins TRBV9 to TRBJ2-3; 10 bases line up with TRBD1. Germline V gene data show CDR1 as SGDLS and CDR2 as YYNGEE. The CDR3 consists of 13 residues. J was trimmed by 10 bases and V by 2 bases; bases with no gene match: 4. The CDR3 DNA reads TGTGCCAGCAGCGTCACCGGGACAGGGGCGCAGTATTTT. This sequence encodes CASSVTGTGAQYF.

The genes are TRBV7-9 and TRBJ2-7, with D perhaps being TRBD1 or TRBD2 (5 bases each). The CDR3 is made up of 12 amino acids. Germline loops: CDR1 SEHNR, CDR2 FQNEAQ (reference sequence). V was clipped by 5 bases and J by 7 bases, with 12 bases between them. CDR3 residues: CASSLDYREQYF. CDR3 DNA: TGTGCCAGCAGCCTAGACTACAGGGAGCAGTACTTC.

DNA for the CDR3: TGTGCCAGCAGTTCCTTAGCGGGGGGGAGGGACGAGCAGTACTTC. It specifies CASSSLAGGRDEQYF. The chain joins TRBV28 to TRBJ2-7; 11 nucleotides agree with TRBD2. The germline gives CDR1 MDHEN, CDR2 SYDVKM. The CDR3 runs 15 residues. J was trimmed by 5 bases and V by 4 bases; bases with no gene match: 7.

The genes are TRBV2 and TRBJ2-7; TRBD1 or TRBD2 may be the D gene (6 bases each). Between the trimmed V and J ends, which lost 3 bases and 1 base, there was a span of 16 bases. The length of the CDR3 is 16 residues. Germline CDR1 is SNHLY and CDR2 is FYNNEI. The CDR3 reads CASSDPRGLVSYEQYF. The DNA of the CDR3 is TGTGCCAGCAGTGATCCCCGGGGGCTGGTTTCCTACGAGCAGTACTTC.

This clone was seen only once. The genes are TRBV28 and TRBJ2-7, with a possible D match to TRBD1 (6 bases). The CDR3 length is 15 residues. Between the trimmed V and J ends, which lost 4 bases and 1 base, there was a span of 14 bases. The germline CDR1 and CDR2 sequences are MDHEN and SYDVKM. Written as DNA, the CDR3 is TGTGCCAGCAGTTCCCCACGACAGGAATCCTACGAGCAGTACTTC. Protein sequence: CASSSPRQESYEQYF. The full variable domain, rest sourced from reference TRBV28 and TRBJ2-7, is DVKVTQSSRYLVKRTGEKVFLECVQDMDHENMFWYRQDPGLGLRLIYFSYDVKMKEKGDIPEGYSVSREKKERFSLILESASTNQTSMYLCASSSPRQESYEQYFGPGTRLTVT.

The DNA of the CDR3 is TGTGCCAGTAGTAGGTCTGCGGGAGGGGATACGCAGTATTTT. This codes for CASSRSAGGDTQYF. The J gene is TRBJ2-3, the V gene TRBV19, with 9 bases matching TRBD2. V shed 4 bases and J 6 bases; nucleotides not matched to a gene: 5. The CDR3 has 14 amino acids. Germline CDR1 and CDR2: LNHDA and SQIVND (reference sequence).